This T cell receptor (beta chain) was captured by sequencing in a study of cytomegalovirus exposure and HLA in healthy donors listed by TCRdb under 2017. General notes on the study: According to a later analysis, one platform produced both the 110 or so validation repertoires and the roughly 660 repertoires of the first cohort. To predict cytomegalovirus infection status, the study combined high-throughput TCR immunosequencing, statistical association of individual TCRs with disease status, and machine learning. The study aimed to test whether cataloging public T cell receptors could reveal signatures of past pathogen exposure. Besides the first cohort of 666 subjects, a separate validation cohort made up of 120 or so different subjects was used. Beyond this particular receptor, the publication reports: The classifier was reported to diagnose cytomegalovirus status with high specificity and sensitivity in both the original cohort and the validation cohort. Most TCR sequences were observed very rarely across donors, whereas some public TCRs were present in many individuals. In a later analysis, TCRs clustered in the first cohort were found to also tend to co-occur in the 100 to 150 validation repertoires, with 94% of cluster scores above 0. It was suggested by the authors that the approach could potentially be generalized to other disease states and immunological phenotypes. The study gave a list of some 150 TCR beta chains associated with cytomegalovirus. Three of the identified cytomegalovirus-associated TCR beta chains were confirmed in vitro to be specific for cytomegalovirus antigens. A later analysis had no HLA typing for the validation cohort, so co-occurrence there was scored across all 120 or so repertoires.

Libraries came from the immunoSEQ multiplex PCR assay. For the original study's pipeline: A statistical classification framework was built to diagnose cytomegalovirus status from the catalog of TCR beta chain sequences. As stored in TCRdb, this immuneACCESS dataset retains in-frame rearrangements with V and J assigned. A fraction of the clones does not appear; measured against another copy, unresolved V genes explain less than half of the discrepancy, and the remainder lacks a known reason. Clone size and V and J calls were adopted from that table, with D and trimming inferred from the DNA. For this sample there are about 140,000 clones; about 86% appear just once. In total, the top ten clones hold about 2.7% of the sample. Remarks on this clone: No antigen is known for it. No much larger clone is present one base from it, and per-base qualities are unavailable.

The donors belonged to the validation cohort of 120 subjects, which was separate from the roughly 670-subject first cohort. The material sequenced was PBMCs. The clonotype was recovered from a man aged 18 to 30 in good health and CMV-seronegative.

The CDR3 has the sequence CASSGGLAGGPRNEQFF. At the DNA level, the sequence is TGTGCCAGCAGCGGGGGACTAGCGGGAGGCCCCCGCAATGAGCAGTTCTTC. The chain uses TRBV9 and TRBJ2-1, and TRBD2 aligns with 15 junction nucleotides. Germline trimming amounts to 3 bases on V and 6 bases on J, with 7 as the count of junction bases outside the gene matches. Taken from cysteine to phenylalanine, the CDR3 has 17 residues. The entry retains the CDR3 DNA only, 51 bases that are in frame from base 1. CDR1 SGDLS and CDR2 YYNGEE were looked up in the germline V gene. This CDR3, with the reference TRBV9 and TRBJ2-1 proteins standing in past its ends, gives the full variable domain DSGVTQTPKHLITATGQRVTLRCSPRSGDLSVYWYQQSLDQGLQFLIQYYNGEERAKGNILERFSAQQFPDLHSELNLSSLELGDSALYFCASSGGLAGGPRNEQFFGPGTRLTVL.